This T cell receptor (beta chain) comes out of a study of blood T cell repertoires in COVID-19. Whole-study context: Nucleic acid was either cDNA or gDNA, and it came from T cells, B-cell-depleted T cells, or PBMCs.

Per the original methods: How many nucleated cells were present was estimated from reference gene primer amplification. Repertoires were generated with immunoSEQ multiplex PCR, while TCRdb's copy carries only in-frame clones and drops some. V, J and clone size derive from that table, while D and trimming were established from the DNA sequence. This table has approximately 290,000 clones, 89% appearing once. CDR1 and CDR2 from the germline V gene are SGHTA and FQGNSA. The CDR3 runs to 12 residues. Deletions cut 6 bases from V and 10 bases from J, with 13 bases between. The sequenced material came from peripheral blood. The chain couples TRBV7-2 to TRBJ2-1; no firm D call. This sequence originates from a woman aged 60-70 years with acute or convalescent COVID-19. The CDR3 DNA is TGTGCCAGCAGGGTCGTTAGCTGGGAGCAGTTCTTC. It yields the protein CASRVVSWEQFF.